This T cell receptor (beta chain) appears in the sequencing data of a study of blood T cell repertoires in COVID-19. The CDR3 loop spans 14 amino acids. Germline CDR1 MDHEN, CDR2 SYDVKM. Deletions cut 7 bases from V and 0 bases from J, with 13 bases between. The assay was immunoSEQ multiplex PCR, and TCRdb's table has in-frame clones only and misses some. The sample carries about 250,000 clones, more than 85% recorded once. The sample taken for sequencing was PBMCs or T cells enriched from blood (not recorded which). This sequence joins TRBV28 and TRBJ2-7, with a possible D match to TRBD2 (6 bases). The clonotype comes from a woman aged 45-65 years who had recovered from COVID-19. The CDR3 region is CASNSRDSSYEQYF. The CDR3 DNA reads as TGTGCCAGCAACAGCCGGGACTCCTCCTACGAGCAGTACTTC.